These 30 T cell receptor beta chains came from one sample sequenced in a study of cytomegalovirus exposure and HLA in healthy donors. The PCR employed 60 Vbeta primers together with 13 Jbeta primers. Using immunoSEQ multiplex PCR, the repertoire was profiled, and TCRdb retains in-frame clones only, with some absent. Seen here are some 140,000 clones, just under 90% observed once, and the top ten hold 4.5% to 6.5%. Sequencing was carried out using PBMCs. These receptors originate from a woman younger than 45 in good health and CMV-seronegative.

V and J are TRBV7-9 and TRBJ2-5; 10 positions match TRBD2. The junction had 6 bases not matched to a gene; V was cut back by 3 bases and J by 5 bases. Germline CDR1 and CDR2: SEHNR and FQNEAQ (reference sequence). The CDR3 covers 15 residues. CDR3 sequence reads: CASSFTSGILETQYF. In DNA, the CDR3 is TGTGCCAGCAGCTTTACTAGCGGGATATTGGAGACCCAGTACTTC. The full variable domain, completed using reference TRBV7-9 and TRBJ2-5, is DTGVSQNPRHKITKRGQNVTFRCDPISEHNRLYWYRQTLGQGPEFLTYFQNEAQLEKSRLLSDRFSAERPKGSFSTLEIQRTEQGDSAMYLCASSFTSGILETQYFGPGTRLLVL.

The genes are TRBV5-1 and TRBJ2-7; TRBD2 might be the D (5 bases). The germline CDR1 and CDR2 sequences are SGHRS and YFSETQ. With 1 base removed from V and 2 bases from J, the gap between germline ends came to 10 bases. The CDR3 loop spans 14 amino acids. CDR3 loop: CASSLLAGTYEQYF. The CDR3 DNA is TGCGCCAGCAGCTTGCTAGCAGGAACCTACGAGCAGTACTTC.

V usage is TRBV19 and J usage is TRBJ1-1, with D possibly being TRBD1 (6 bases). This CDR3 has 12 amino acids. V was pared by 6 bases and J by 7 bases, with 12 bases between. Germline loops: CDR1 LNHDA, CDR2 SQIVND (reference sequence). This chain's CDR3 is CASSADRFEAFF. The DNA for the CDR3 is TGTGCCAGTAGCGCTGACAGGTTTGAAGCTTTCTTT.

A few counts support this clone. The chain recombines TRBV9 with TRBJ2-1, with 10 bases aligning to TRBD2. Germline CDR1 reads SGDLS; CDR2 reads YYNGEE. The CDR3 loop spans 15 amino acids. V lost 1 base and J lost 6; bases outside the gene matches: 4. CDR3 bases: TGTGCCAGCAGCGTATCTAGCGGGAGTGGCAATGAGCAGTTCTTC. Protein product: CASSVSSGSGNEQFF.

Worth noting for this clone: Its ends do not fully match the called genes, so a read error is possible. The chain links TRBV7-9 to TRBJ1-1; D remains ambiguous. The CDR3 is 15 amino acids. CDR1 is SEHNR, CDR2 FQNEAQ, per germline (reference sequence). The chain's CDR3 is CSSSLWVGSNTEAFF. Written as DNA, the CDR3 is TGTTCCAGCAGCTTATGGGTCGGGAGTAACACTGAAGCTTTCTTT.

The chain couples TRBV4-1 to TRBJ2-3, with 8 bases that match TRBD1. V shed 3 bases, J shed 2 bases, and the junction held 10 bases outside the gene matches. The germline V gene encodes CDR1 MGHRA and CDR2 YSYEKL. The CDR3 runs 17 residues. CDR3 DNA sequence: TGCGCCAGCAGCCACGACACGAGGACAGGGAACACAGATACGCAGTATTTT. It translates to CASSHDTRTGNTDTQYF.

The chain links TRBV30 to TRBJ2-7; D not certain. Per the germline V gene, CDR1 is GTSNPN and CDR2 is SVGIG (reference sequence). This CDR3 is built from 11 residues. The V end was cut by 6 bases, the J end by 2 bases, with 8 bases between. The CDR3 reads CACTDTYEQYF. Written as DNA, the CDR3 is TGTGCCTGCACAGACACCTACGAGCAGTACTTC.

The chain is built from TRBV28 and TRBJ2-7; 11 bases are shared with TRBD2. The CDR3 extends over 16 amino acids. The trim removed 6 bases at V and 10 bases at J, leaving 17 bases unmatched. Germline V gene sequence: CDR1 MDHEN, CDR2 SYDVKM. This chain's CDR3 is CASRTLGTSGSGAQYF. CDR3 in DNA: TGTGCCAGCAGGACTCTCGGGACTAGCGGTTCGGGGGCCCAGTACTTC.

V gene TRBV29-1 combines with J gene TRBJ2-4; 11 positions match TRBD2. Germline trimming cut 5 bases from V and 4 bases from J; bases unmatched to any gene: 4. Germline CDR1 and CDR2: SQVTM and ANQGSEA. This CDR3 has 14 residues. CDR3 region: CSVKRLAGKNIQYF. The CDR3 coding sequence is TGCAGCGTTAAAAGACTAGCGGGGAAAAACATTCAGTACTTC.

The rearrangement links TRBV6-5 to TRBJ1-1; D remains unclear. Trimming cost V 2 bases and J 4 bases, with 11 bases left between them. Germline lookup yields CDR1 MNHEY and CDR2 SVGAGI. The CDR3 contains 14 residues. CDR3 loop: CASSYVRGPTEAFF. The CDR3, as DNA: TGTGCCAGCAGTTACGTCCGGGGTCCCACTGAAGCTTTCTTT.

This sequence joins TRBV7-2 and TRBJ2-7; tentatively, D is TRBD1 (5 bases). Germline-derived CDR1 and CDR2 are SGHTA and FQGNSA. CDR3 length equals 14 residues. V dropped 3 bases and J dropped 2 bases, with 11 bases sitting between them. The CDR3 DNA follows: TGTGCCAGCAGCTTTGGGCAGGGCACCTACGAGCAGTACTTC. It yields the protein CASSFGQGTYEQYF.

This clone has just a few counts. This chain links TRBV5-4 with TRBJ2-2, with D possibly being TRBD1 (6 bases). The CDR3 length is 14 residues. V was clipped by 4 bases and J by 9 bases, with 16 bases between them. CDR1 and CDR2 from the germline V gene are SGHNT and YYREEE (reference sequence). CDR3 coding DNA: TGTGCCAGCAGCAAGCGGACAGACCACCGGGAGCTGTTTTTT. Its protein is CASSKRTDHRELFF.

The chain carries TRBV19 and TRBJ2-6; 9 bases match TRBD1. V dropped 3 bases and J dropped 4; count of bases not matched to a gene: 10. CDR3 length: 18 residues. The V gene's germline CDR1 is LNHDA and CDR2 SQIVND (reference sequence). The CDR3 sequence: CASSIRDRVLGGANVLTF. In nucleotides, the CDR3 is TGTGCCAGTAGTATCAGGGACAGGGTCCTAGGGGGGGCCAACGTCCTGACTTTC.

The chain recombines TRBV19 with TRBJ1-1; perhaps TRBD1 as D (6 bases). Germline V gene data show CDR1 as LNHDA and CDR2 as SQIVND (reference sequence). The CDR3 runs to 15 residues. Trimming pared 1 base from V and 5 bases from J, leaving 14 bases between. The CDR3: CASSIGLRGQTEAFF. The CDR3, as DNA: TGTGCCAGTAGTATAGGTCTCCGGGGACAAACTGAAGCTTTCTTT. The full variable domain, completed using reference TRBV19 and TRBJ1-1, is DGGITQSPKYLFRKEGQNVTLSCEQNLNHDAMYWYRQDPGQGLRLIYYSQIVNDFQKGDIAEGYSVSREKKESFPLTVTSAQKNPTAFYLCASSIGLRGQTEAFFGQGTRLTVV.

In regard to this clone: Other DNA sequences in the same sample also yield this CDR3. J is TRBJ1-5 and V is TRBV19, with 8 bases lining up with TRBD1. This CDR3 region has 13 residues. Trimming at V came to 10 bases and at J to 6 bases, leaving 8 bases not matched to a gene. Germline lookup yields CDR1 LNHDA and CDR2 SQIVND (reference sequence). CDR3 loop: CATEDRAGQPQHF. The CDR3 DNA is TGTGCCACCGAGGACAGGGCGGGTCAGCCCCAGCATTTT.

The chain has TRBV5-1 and TRBJ2-7; 10 bases line up with TRBD1. The length of the CDR3 is 16 residues. After removal of 7 bases from V and 5 bases from J, the junction contained 15 bases not matched to a gene. Germline V lookup: CDR1 SGHRS, CDR2 YFSETQ. CDR3 DNA sequence: TGCGCCAGCGGGCCCTTGTCCGGGACAGGGGCCCACGAGCAGTACTTC. Encoded protein: CASGPLSGTGAHEQYF. The full variable domain, completed using reference TRBV5-1 and TRBJ2-7, is KAGVTQTPRYLIKTRGQQVTLSCSPISGHRSVSWYQQTPGQGLQFLFEYFSETQRNKGNFPGRFSGRQFSNSRSEMNVSTLELGDSALYLCASGPLSGTGAHEQYFGPGTRLTVT.

The CDR3 nucleotides read TGTGCCAGCAGCTTAGGAACGGGAGGGAACACTGAAGCTTTCTTT. Translated: CASSLGTGGNTEAFF. This sequence joins TRBV7-6 and TRBJ1-1, with D unclear. Germline V gene sequence: CDR1 SGHVS, CDR2 FNYEAQ. With 1 base removed from V and 1 base from J, the gap between germline ends came to 10 bases. The CDR3 has 15 residues.

This chain joins TRBV29-1 and TRBJ1-1; no definite D call. V was clipped by 5 bases and J by 0 bases, with 10 bases between them. Germline V CDR1 and CDR2: SQVTM, ANQGSEA. The CDR3 runs 13 residues. The CDR3: CSVWKQMNTEAFF. The CDR3 DNA sequence: TGCAGCGTTTGGAAACAGATGAACACTGAAGCTTTCTTT.

The chain has TRBV27 and TRBJ1-2; 9 positions match TRBD1. With V trimmed by 5 bases and J by 5 bases, 9 bases remained unmatched. Germline CDR1 is MNHEY and CDR2 is SMNVEV (reference sequence). CDR3 length equals 15 residues. The CDR3 DNA is TGTGCCAGCAGTCTGGGACAGGGAGGGATATATGGCTACACCTTC. Amino acids: CASSLGQGGIYGYTF.

The chain has TRBV4-3 and TRBJ2-2; 7 bases fit TRBD2. Trimming cost V 0 bases and J 1 base; bases outside gene matches: 5. The germline V gene has CDR1 LGHNA and CDR2 YSLEER. The CDR3 length is 17 residues. The CDR3 reads CASSQDPSGGNTGELFF. The CDR3 coding sequence is TGCGCCAGCAGCCAAGACCCCTCGGGAGGGAACACCGGGGAGCTGTTTTTT.

The rearrangement links TRBV4-1 to TRBJ1-1; 9 nucleotides align to TRBD1. The V segment lost 3 bases and the J segment 5 bases; nucleotides outside the gene matches: 10. The CDR3 runs to 16 residues. Per the germline V gene, CDR1 is MGHRA and CDR2 is YSYEKL. CDR3 sequence: CASSHDRGAFRTEAFF. CDR3 nucleotide sequence: TGCGCCAGCAGCCATGACAGGGGGGCTTTCCGGACTGAAGCTTTCTTT.

V usage is TRBV6-1 and J usage is TRBJ1-2, with 7 bases fitting TRBD1. Germline V CDR1 and CDR2: MNHNS, SASEGT. The V segment lost 8 bases and the J segment 1 base; nucleotides outside the gene matches: 7. The length of the CDR3 is 14 residues. Here the CDR3 reads CASEGAGLNYGYTF. CDR3 nucleotide sequence: TGTGCCAGCGAGGGGGCCGGACTTAACTATGGCTACACCTTC.

The chain is built from TRBV28 and TRBJ2-1; 12 bases line up with TRBD2. CDR1 MDHEN and CDR2 SYDVKM come from the germline V gene. V was clipped by 8 bases and J by 4 bases; unmatched bases: 12. This CDR3 spans 17 amino acids. The CDR3 nucleotides read TGTGCCAGCCTGGGACTAGCGGGTTTGTTTGGGTACAATGAGCAGTTCTTC. It codes for CASLGLAGLFGYNEQFF.

V usage is TRBV10-3 and J usage is TRBJ2-5; D gene uncertain. Per germline, CDR1 ENHRY and CDR2 SYGVKD. Trimming removed 8 bases from V and 2 bases from J, with 6 bases in between. The CDR3 has 11 amino acids. The CDR3 DNA reads TGTGCCATCGGAGCTCAAGAGACCCAGTACTTC. Encoded protein: CAIGAQETQYF.

The chain joins TRBV7-2 to TRBJ1-5, with TRBD1 matching over 8 bases. This CDR3 is 15 amino acids long. CDR1 SGHTA and CDR2 FQGNSA come from the germline V gene. The junction had 3 bases not matched to a gene; V was cut back by 0 bases and J by 5 bases. CDR3 protein: CASSLAAGGYQPQHF. DNA for the CDR3: TGTGCCAGCAGCTTAGCGGCAGGGGGCTATCAGCCCCAGCATTTT.

This clone was picked up one time. The chain combines TRBV9 with TRBJ1-6, with D possibly TRBD1 on 5 matching bases. Germline V gene sequence: CDR1 SGDLS, CDR2 YYNGEE. V was shortened by 0 bases and J by 7 bases, with 17 bases between the two germline ends. The CDR3 has 17 residues. The CDR3 sequence is CASSVEVGASLNSPLHF. CDR3 sequence (DNA): TGTGCCAGCAGCGTAGAAGTAGGGGCGTCCCTCAATTCACCCCTCCACTTT.

V and J are TRBV28 and TRBJ1-5, with 8 bases aligning to TRBD1. With V trimmed by 6 bases and J by 4 bases, 8 bases remained unmatched. The CDR3 is 15 amino acids. Germline assignment: CDR1 MDHEN and CDR2 SYDVKM. CDR3 coding DNA: TGTGCCAGCAGCTTGACAGGGGATCGGAATCAGCCCCAGCATTTT. It is translated as CASSLTGDRNQPQHF.

The CDR3 is CASSLTGGRYFQETQYF. CDR3 nucleotides: TGTGCCAGCAGCCTAACGGGGGGACGATACTTCCAAGAGACCCAGTACTTC. The genes are TRBV7-2 and TRBJ2-5; 7 positions agree with TRBD2. Unmatched junction bases numbered 13, after V lost 5 bases and J lost 1 base. The CDR3 consists of 17 residues. Germline-derived CDR1 and CDR2 are SGHTA and FQGNSA.

The chain joins TRBV2 to TRBJ2-7, with 9 bases aligning to TRBD2. The germline CDR1 and CDR2 sequences are SNHLY and FYNNEI. V was pared by 5 bases and J by 3 bases, with 8 bases of the junction left unmatched. The length of the CDR3 is 15 residues. CDR3 sequence: CASSIERGDHYEQYF. The CDR3 nucleotides are TGTGCCAGCAGTATCGAGCGGGGGGACCACTACGAGCAGTACTTC.

The chain uses TRBV7-8 and TRBJ2-3; TRBD2 matches 7 bases. CDR1 SGHVS and CDR2 FQNEAQ come from the germline V gene. The CDR3 has 18 residues. J lost 6 bases, V lost 1 base, and 16 bases had no gene match. This CDR3 is CASSLVPPVAGVADTQYF. In nucleotides, the CDR3 is TGTGCCAGCAGCTTAGTGCCGCCAGTTGCGGGGGTGGCTGATACGCAGTATTTT. Full variable domain (outside the CDR3, taken from reference TRBV7-8 and TRBJ2-3): GAGVSQSPRYKVAKRGQDVALRCDPISGHVSLFWYQQALGQGPEFLTYFQNEAQLDKSGLPSDRFFAERPEGSVSTLKIQRTQQEDSAVYLCASSLVPPVAGVADTQYFGPGTRLTVL.